Included here is one T cell receptor (beta chain) sequence, with context. Its specificity is unknown. This sample was taken from a study of response to subunit inactivated influenza vaccine. General observations from the study: It was suggested by the authors that few new T cells are recruited by each seasonal influenza vaccination.

Trimming pared 5 bases from V and 1 base from J, leaving 9 bases between. This CDR3 has 13 residues. Germline V gene data show CDR1 as SGHRS and CDR2 as YFSETQ. TCRdb called the RT-PCR reads again in MiXCR, with one record for every CDR3 protein. The data show roughly 630,000 distinct CDR3 sequences, approximately 14% seen once. The V call is TRBV5-1, the J call TRBJ2-5; no clear D. Here the sequenced sample was PBMCs from blood, taken about 14 days before vaccination. The source of this sequence is a man aged 50-59 years who received an inactivated influenza vaccine. The CDR3 region is CASREPPQETQYF. The CDR3 DNA is TGCGCCAGCAGAGAGCCACCCCAAGAGACCCAGTACTTC.